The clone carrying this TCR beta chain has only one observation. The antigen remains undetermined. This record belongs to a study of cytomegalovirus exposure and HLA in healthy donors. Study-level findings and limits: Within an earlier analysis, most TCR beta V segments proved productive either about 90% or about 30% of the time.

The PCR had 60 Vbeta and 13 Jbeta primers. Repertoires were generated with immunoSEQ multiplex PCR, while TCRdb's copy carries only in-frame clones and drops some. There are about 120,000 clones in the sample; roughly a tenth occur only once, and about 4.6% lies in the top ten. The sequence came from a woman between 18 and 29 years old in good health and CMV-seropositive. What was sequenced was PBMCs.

The CDR3: CASSLDAGRAFF. Here the CDR3 DNA reads TGTGCCAGCAGCTTAGACGCGGGGCGAGCTTTCTTT. This sequence joins TRBV11-2 and TRBJ1-1, with D possibly matching TRBD1 (5 bases). V was clipped by 0 bases and J by 10 bases, with 9 bases between them. This CDR3 has 12 amino acids. Germline-derived CDR1 and CDR2 are SGHAT and FQNNGV.